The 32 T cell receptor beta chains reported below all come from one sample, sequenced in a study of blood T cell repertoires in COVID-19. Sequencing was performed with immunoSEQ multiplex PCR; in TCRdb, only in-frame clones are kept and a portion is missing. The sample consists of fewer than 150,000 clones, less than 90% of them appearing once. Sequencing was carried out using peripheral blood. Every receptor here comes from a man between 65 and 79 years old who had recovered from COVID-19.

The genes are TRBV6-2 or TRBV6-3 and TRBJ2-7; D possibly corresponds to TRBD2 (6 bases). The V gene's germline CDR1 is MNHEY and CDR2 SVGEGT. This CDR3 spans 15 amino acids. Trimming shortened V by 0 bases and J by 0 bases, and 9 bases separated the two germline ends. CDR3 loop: CASSYSAGSSYEQYF. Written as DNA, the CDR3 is TGTGCCAGCAGTTACTCCGCGGGGAGCTCCTACGAGCAGTACTTC.

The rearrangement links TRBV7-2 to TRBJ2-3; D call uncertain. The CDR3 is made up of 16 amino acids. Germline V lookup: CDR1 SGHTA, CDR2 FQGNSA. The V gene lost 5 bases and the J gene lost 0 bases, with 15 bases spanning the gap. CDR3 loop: CASSPQVWASTDTQYF. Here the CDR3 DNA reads TGTGCCAGCAGCCCTCAGGTCTGGGCCAGCACAGATACGCAGTATTTT.

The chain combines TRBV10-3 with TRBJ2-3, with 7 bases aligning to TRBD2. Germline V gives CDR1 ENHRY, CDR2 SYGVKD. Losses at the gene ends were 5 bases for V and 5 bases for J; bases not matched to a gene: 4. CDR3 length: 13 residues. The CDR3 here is CAISSGRGDTQYF. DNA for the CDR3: TGTGCCATCAGTTCGGGGAGGGGAGATACGCAGTATTTT.

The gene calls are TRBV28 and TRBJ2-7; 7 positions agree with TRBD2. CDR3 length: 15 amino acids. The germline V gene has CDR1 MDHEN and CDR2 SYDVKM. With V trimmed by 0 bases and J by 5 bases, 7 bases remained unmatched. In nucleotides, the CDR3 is TGTGCCAGCAGTTTATGGGGCGGGAGTGAGGACGAGCAGTACTTC. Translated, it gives CASSLWGGSEDEQYF.

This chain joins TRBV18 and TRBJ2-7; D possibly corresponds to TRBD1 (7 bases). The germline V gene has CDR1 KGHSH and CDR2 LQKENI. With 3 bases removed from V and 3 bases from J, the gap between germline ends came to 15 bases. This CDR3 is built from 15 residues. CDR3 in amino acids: CASSPAGGFNYEQYF. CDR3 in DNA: TGTGCCAGCTCACCCGCAGGGGGGTTTAACTACGAGCAGTACTTC.

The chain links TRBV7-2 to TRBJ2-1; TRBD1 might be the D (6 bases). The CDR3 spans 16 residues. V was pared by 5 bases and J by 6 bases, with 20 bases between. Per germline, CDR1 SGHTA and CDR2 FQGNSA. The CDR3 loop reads CASSPSGRGYVNEQFF. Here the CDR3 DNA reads TGTGCCAGCAGCCCCTCAGGCAGGGGTTATGTCAATGAGCAGTTCTTC.

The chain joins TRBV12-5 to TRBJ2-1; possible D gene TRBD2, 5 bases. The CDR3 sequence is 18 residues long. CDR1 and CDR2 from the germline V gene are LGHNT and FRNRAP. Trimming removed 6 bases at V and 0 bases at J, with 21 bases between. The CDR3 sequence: CASGNILDGESSYNEQFF. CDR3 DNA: TGTGCTAGTGGAAACATACTCGACGGGGAGAGCTCCTACAATGAGCAGTTCTTC.

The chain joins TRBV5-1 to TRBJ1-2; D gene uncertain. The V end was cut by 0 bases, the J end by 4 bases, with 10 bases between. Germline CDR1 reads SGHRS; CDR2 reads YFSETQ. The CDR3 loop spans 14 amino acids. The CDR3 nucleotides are TGCGCCAGCAGCTTGGACCGGGGAGGCTATGGCTACACCTTC. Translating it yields CASSLDRGGYGYTF.

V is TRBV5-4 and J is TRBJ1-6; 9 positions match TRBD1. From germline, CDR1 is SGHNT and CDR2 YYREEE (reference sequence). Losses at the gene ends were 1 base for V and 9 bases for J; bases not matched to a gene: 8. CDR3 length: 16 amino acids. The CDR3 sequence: CASSLKSTGGSSPLHF. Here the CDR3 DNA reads TGTGCCAGCAGCTTGAAGTCGACAGGGGGGAGTTCACCCCTCCACTTT.

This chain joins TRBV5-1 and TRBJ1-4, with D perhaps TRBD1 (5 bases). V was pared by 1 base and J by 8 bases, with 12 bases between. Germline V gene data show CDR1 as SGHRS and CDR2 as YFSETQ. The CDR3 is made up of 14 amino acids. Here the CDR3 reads CASSLMQGDEKLFF. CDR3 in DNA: TGCGCCAGCAGCTTGATGCAGGGTGACGAAAAACTGTTTTTT.

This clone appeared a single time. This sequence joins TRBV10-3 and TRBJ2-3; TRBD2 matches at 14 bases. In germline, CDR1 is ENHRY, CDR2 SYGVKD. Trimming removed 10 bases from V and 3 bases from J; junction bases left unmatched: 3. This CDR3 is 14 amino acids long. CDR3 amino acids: CATGLAGGTDTQYF. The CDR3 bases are TGTGCCACCGGACTAGCGGGAGGAACAGATACGCAGTATTTT.

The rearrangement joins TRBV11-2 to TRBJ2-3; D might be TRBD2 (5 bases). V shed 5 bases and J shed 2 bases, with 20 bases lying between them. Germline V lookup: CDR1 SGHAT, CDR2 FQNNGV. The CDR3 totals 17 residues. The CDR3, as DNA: TGTGCCAGCAGCCCAACCTGGACTCCAACGTCCACAGATACGCAGTATTTT. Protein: CASSPTWTPTSTDTQYF. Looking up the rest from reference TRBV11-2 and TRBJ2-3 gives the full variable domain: EAGVAQSPRYKIIEKRQSVAFWCNPISGHATLYWYQQILGQGPKLLIQFQNNGVVDDSQLPKDRFSAERLKGVDSTLKIQPAKLEDSAVYLCASSPTWTPTSTDTQYFGPGTRLTVL.

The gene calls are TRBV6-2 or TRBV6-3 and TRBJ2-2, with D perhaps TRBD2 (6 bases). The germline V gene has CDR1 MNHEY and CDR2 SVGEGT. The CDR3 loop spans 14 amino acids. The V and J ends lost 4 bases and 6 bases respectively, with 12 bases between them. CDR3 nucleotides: TGTGCCAGCAGTTTCCTCAGGGACTCCGGGGAGCTGTTTTTT. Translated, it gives CASSFLRDSGELFF.

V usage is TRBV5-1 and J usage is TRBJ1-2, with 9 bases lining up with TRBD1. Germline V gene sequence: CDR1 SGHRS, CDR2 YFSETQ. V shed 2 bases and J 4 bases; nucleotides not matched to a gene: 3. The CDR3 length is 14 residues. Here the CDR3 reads CASSFGTGFYGYTF. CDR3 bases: TGCGCCAGCAGCTTCGGGACAGGGTTCTATGGCTACACCTTC.

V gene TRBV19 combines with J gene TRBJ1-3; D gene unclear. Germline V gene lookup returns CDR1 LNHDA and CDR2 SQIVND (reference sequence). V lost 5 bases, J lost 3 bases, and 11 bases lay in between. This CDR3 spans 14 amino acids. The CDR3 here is CASSLRGNGNTIYF. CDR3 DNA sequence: TGTGCCAGTAGTTTGCGAGGGAATGGAAACACCATATATTTT.

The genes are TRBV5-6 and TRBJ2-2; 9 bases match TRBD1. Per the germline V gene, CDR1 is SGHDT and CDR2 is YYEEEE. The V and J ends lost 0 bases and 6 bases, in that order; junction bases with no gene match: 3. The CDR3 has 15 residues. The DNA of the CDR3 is TGTGCCAGCAGCTTGGTCGACAGGGGGGCCGGGGAGCTGTTTTTT. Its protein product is CASSLVDRGAGELFF.

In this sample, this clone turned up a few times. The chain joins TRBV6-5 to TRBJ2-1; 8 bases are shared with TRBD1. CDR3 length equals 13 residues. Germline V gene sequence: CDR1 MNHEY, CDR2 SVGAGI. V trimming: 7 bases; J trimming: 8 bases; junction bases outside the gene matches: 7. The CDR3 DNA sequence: TGTGCCAGCAAGGACAGGGCCGTCGATGAGCAGTTCTTC. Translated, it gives CASKDRAVDEQFF.

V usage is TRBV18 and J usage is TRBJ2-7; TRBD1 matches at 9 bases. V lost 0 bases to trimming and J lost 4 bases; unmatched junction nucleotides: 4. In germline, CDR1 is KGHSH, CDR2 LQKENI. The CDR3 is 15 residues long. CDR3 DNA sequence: TGTGCCAGCTCACCACCGGGGGGACAGGGTTACGAGCAGTACTTC. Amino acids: CASSPPGGQGYEQYF.

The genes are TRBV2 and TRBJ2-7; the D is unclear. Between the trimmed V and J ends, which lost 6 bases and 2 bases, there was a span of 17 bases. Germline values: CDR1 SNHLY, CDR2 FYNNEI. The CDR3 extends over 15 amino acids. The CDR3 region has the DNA TGTGCCAGCAGCCCGAGGAGCTACCTAACCTACGAGCAGTACTTC. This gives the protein CASSPRSYLTYEQYF.

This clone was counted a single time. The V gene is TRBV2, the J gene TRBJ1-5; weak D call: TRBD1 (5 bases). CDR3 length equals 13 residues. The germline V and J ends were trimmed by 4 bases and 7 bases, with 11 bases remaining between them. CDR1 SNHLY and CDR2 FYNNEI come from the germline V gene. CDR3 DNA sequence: TGTGCCAGCAGTGCGCAGGGAAGACAGCCCCAGCATTTT. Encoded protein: CASSAQGRQPQHF.

DNA of the CDR3: TGTGCTAGTGGTCTGGAACAGGGAACGGATACGCAGTATTTT. Translated, it gives CASGLEQGTDTQYF. This rearrangement joins TRBV12-5 to TRBJ2-3; weak D call: TRBD1 (6 bases). The CDR3 consists of 14 residues. Germline lookup yields CDR1 LGHNT and CDR2 FRNRAP. The V and J ends lost 5 bases and 6 bases respectively, with 15 bases between them.

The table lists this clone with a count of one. CDR3 in DNA: TGTGCCACCAGTGGGAACAGCATTAACTATGGCTACACCTTC. Protein sequence: CATSGNSINYGYTF. The chain combines TRBV24-1 with TRBJ1-2, with D hard to call. Germline CDR1 is KGHDR and CDR2 is SFDVKD. Trimming stripped 5 bases from V and 1 base from J, with 10 bases between. The CDR3 is made up of 14 amino acids.

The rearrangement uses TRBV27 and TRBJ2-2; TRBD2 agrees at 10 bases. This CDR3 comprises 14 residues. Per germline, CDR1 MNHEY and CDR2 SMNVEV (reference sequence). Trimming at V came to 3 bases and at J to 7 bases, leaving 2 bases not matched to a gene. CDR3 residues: CASSFRTSGGELFF. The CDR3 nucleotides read TGTGCCAGCAGTTTCAGGACTAGCGGCGGGGAGCTGTTTTTT.

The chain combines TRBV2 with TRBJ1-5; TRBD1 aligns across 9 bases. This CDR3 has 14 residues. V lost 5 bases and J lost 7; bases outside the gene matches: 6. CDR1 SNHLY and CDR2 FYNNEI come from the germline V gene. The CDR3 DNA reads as TGTGCCAGCAGTCCCCGGACAGGGGCGCAGCCCCAGCATTTT. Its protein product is CASSPRTGAQPQHF.

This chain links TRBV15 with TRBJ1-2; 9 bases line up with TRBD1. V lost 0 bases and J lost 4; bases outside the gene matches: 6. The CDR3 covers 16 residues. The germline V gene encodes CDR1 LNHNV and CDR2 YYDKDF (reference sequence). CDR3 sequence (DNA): TGTGCCACCAGCAGAGATTTAACAGGGGGCCTCTATGGCTACACCTTC. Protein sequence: CATSRDLTGGLYGYTF. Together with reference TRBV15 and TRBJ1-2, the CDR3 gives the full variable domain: DAMVIQNPRYQVTQFGKPVTLSCSQTLNHNVMYWYQQKSSQAPKLLFHYYDKDFNNEADTPDNFQSRRPNTSFCFLDIRSPGLGDTAMYLCATSRDLTGGLYGYTFGSGTRLTVV.

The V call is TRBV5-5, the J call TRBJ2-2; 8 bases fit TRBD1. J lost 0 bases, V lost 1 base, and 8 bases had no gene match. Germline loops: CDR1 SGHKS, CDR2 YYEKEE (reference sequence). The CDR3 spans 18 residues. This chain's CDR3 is CASSLQKGQGSNTGELFF. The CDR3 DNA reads TGTGCCAGCAGCTTGCAAAAAGGACAGGGCTCGAACACCGGGGAGCTGTTTTTT.

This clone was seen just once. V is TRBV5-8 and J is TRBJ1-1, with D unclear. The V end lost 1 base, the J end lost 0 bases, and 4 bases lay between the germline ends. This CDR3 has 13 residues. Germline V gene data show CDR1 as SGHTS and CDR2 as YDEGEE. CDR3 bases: TGTGCCAGCAGCTTGCGCGTGAACACTGAAGCTTTCTTT. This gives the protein CASSLRVNTEAFF.

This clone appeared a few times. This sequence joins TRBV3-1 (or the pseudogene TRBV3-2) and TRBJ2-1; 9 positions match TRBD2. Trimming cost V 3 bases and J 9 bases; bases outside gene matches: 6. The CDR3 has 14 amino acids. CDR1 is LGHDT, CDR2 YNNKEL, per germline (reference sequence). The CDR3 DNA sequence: TGTGCCAGCAGCCACTTGGGACTAGCTGGTGAGCAGTTCTTC. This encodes CASSHLGLAGEQFF.

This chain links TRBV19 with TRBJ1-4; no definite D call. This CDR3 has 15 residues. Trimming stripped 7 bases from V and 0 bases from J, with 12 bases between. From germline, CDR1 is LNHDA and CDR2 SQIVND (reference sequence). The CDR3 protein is CASKWQLATNEKLFF. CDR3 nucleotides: TGTGCCAGTAAATGGCAGCTAGCAACTAATGAAAAACTGTTTTTT.

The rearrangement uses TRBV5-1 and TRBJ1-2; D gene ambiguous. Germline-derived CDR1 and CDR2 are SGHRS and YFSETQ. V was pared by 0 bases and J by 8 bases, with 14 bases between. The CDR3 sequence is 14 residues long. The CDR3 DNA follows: TGCGCCAGCAGCTTGGAGGTGGCTGGAGGGGGCTACACCTTC. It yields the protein CASSLEVAGGGYTF. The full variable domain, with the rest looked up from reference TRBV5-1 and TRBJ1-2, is KAGVTQTPRYLIKTRGQQVTLSCSPISGHRSVSWYQQTPGQGLQFLFEYFSETQRNKGNFPGRFSGRQFSNSRSEMNVSTLELGDSALYLCASSLEVAGGGYTFGSGTRLTVV.

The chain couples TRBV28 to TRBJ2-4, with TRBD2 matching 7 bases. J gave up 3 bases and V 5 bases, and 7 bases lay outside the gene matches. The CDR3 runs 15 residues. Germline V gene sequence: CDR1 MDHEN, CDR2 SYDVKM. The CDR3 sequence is CASSPSGEGKNIQYF. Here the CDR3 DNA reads TGTGCCAGCAGTCCGTCGGGGGAGGGCAAAAACATTCAGTACTTC.

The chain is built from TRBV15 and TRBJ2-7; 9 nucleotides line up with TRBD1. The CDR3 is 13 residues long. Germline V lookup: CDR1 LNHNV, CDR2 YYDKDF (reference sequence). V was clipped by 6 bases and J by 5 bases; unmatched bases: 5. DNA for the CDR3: TGTGCCACCAGAGTTACAGGGGGCAACGAGCAGTACTTC. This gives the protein CATRVTGGNEQYF.